Shown below are 25 T cell receptor beta chains from a single sample sequenced in a study of CD8 T cells in ankylosing spondylitis. TCRdb used MiXCR to reprocess the 5' RACE reads, holding one entry per CDR3 protein. The repertoire holds roughly 220,000 distinct CDR3 sequences, with approximately 20% as singletons. The antigens for these receptors are not known. Study results and limitations: Typical of ankylosing spondylitis blood, it appeared, was a TCR beta motif of fewer than 10 highly homologous variants.

The sequenced sample was blood, either unsorted or a sorted T cell fraction (not recorded which). The receptors come from a male donor with ankylosing spondylitis.

The sample holds a few counts of this clonotype. The V and J genes are TRBV30 and TRBJ1-2; 7 bases align to TRBD1. This CDR3 is built from 14 residues. Germline V lookup: CDR1 GTSNPN, CDR2 SVGIG (reference sequence). Unmatched junction bases numbered 7, after V lost 2 bases and J lost 4 bases. The CDR3: CAWSYTGAFYGYTF. CDR3 nucleotide sequence: TGTGCCTGGAGTTATACAGGGGCCTTCTATGGCTACACCTTC.

This clonotype appeared a few times. This chain links TRBV4-3 with TRBJ2-7; 8 bases agree with TRBD2. The CDR3 totals 15 residues. CDR1 and CDR2 (germline): LGHNA, YSLEER. J was trimmed by 5 bases and V by 0 bases; bases with no gene match: 6. The CDR3 region is CASSQDISGINEQYF. The DNA for the CDR3 is TGCGCCAGCAGCCAAGATATTAGCGGGATCAACGAGCAGTACTTC.

This clonotype showed up just a few times. The V call is TRBV12-3 or TRBV12-4, the J call TRBJ1-2; D gene ambiguous. CDR3 length: 13 residues. Trimming took off 6 bases at V and 4 bases at J, with 12 bases between the two ends. The chain's CDR3 is CASSDESIYGYTF. Here the CDR3 DNA reads TGTGCCAGCAGCGACGAGTCCATCTATGGCTACACCTTC.

This chain connects TRBV12-5 to TRBJ2-5; no clear D gene. CDR1 is LGHNT, CDR2 FRNRAP, per germline. V lost 3 bases and J lost 9, with 11 bases in between. The CDR3 is 12 amino acids. The CDR3 bases are TGTGCTAGTGGTTTCAACAGTGGGGCCCAGTACTTC. Protein: CASGFNSGAQYF.

This clonotype was counted between two and nine times. The genes are TRBV28 and TRBJ2-7; tentatively, D is TRBD1 (6 bases). Trimming removed 8 bases from V and 4 bases from J, with 21 bases in between. There are 15 residues in the CDR3. Per the germline V gene, CDR1 is MDHEN and CDR2 is SYDVKM. Here the CDR3 reads CASRVGALKSYEQYF. DNA for the CDR3: TGTGCCAGCCGGGTGGGGGCCCTGAAGTCATACGAGCAGTACTTC.

This clonotype was seen at least ten times. The chain recombines TRBV12-3 or TRBV12-4 with TRBJ2-5; perhaps TRBD2 as D (5 bases). The V end was cut by 4 bases, the J end by 5 bases, with 11 bases between. The CDR3 loop spans 13 amino acids. CDR3 residues: CASSWTPVETQYF. DNA for the CDR3: TGTGCCAGCAGTTGGACTCCCGTCGAGACCCAGTACTTC.

Only a few counts were recorded for this clonotype. V usage is TRBV6-5 and J usage is TRBJ2-3; 13 bases are shared with TRBD2. Trimming removed 5 bases from V and 4 bases from J; junction bases left unmatched: 6. Germline-derived CDR1 and CDR2 are MNHEY and SVGAGI. The CDR3 is 16 amino acids. This chain's CDR3 is CASSHTSGGAPDTQYF. The CDR3 DNA is TGTGCCAGCAGTCACACTAGCGGGGGGGCCCCAGATACGCAGTATTTT.

This rearrangement joins TRBV25-1 to TRBJ1-6; 9 bases line up with TRBD1. J lost 0 bases, V lost 6 bases, and 0 bases had no gene match. From germline, CDR1 is MGHDK and CDR2 SYGVNS. The CDR3 extends over 15 amino acids. The CDR3 protein is CASRTGGSYNSPLHF. The CDR3 DNA reads TGTGCCAGCAGGACAGGGGGCTCCTATAATTCACCCCTCCACTTT.

The rearrangement joins TRBV5-1 to TRBJ2-7; 7 nucleotides align to TRBD1. The junction had 6 bases not matched to a gene; V was cut back by 2 bases and J by 1 base. CDR1 and CDR2 (germline): SGHRS, YFSETQ. The CDR3 extends over 15 amino acids. The CDR3 nucleotides are TGCGCCAGCAGCTTATGGGACAGCCTGTCCTACGAGCAGTACTTC. Encoded protein: CASSLWDSLSYEQYF.

The chain uses TRBV11-2 and TRBJ2-5; D not resolved. Deletions cut 6 bases from V and 1 base from J, with 9 bases between. Germline CDR1 is SGHAT and CDR2 is FQNNGV. The CDR3 consists of 13 residues. The chain's CDR3 is CASRGSAQETQYF. In nucleotides, the CDR3 is TGTGCCAGCAGAGGATCAGCCCAAGAGACCCAGTACTTC.

This clonotype appeared a few times. The rearrangement uses TRBV5-1 and TRBJ1-1; possible D gene TRBD1, 5 bases. V dropped 3 bases and J dropped 0 bases, with 15 bases sitting between them. Germline V gene sequence: CDR1 SGHRS, CDR2 YFSETQ. CDR3 length: 16 residues. The CDR3 reads CASSSSWGSMNTEAFF. In nucleotides, the CDR3 is TGCGCCAGCAGCTCCTCTTGGGGGTCGATGAACACTGAAGCTTTCTTT. The complete variable domain, with remaining parts taken from reference TRBV5-1 and TRBJ1-1, reads KAGVTQTPRYLIKTRGQQVTLSCSPISGHRSVSWYQQTPGQGLQFLFEYFSETQRNKGNFPGRFSGRQFSNSRSEMNVSTLELGDSALYLCASSSSWGSMNTEAFFGQGTRLTVV.

This clonotype was recorded only once. The chain couples TRBV15 to TRBJ2-1, with TRBD2 as a possible D gene (6 bases). Looked up from germline, CDR1 is LNHNV and CDR2 is YYDKDF (reference sequence). V lost 9 bases, J lost 3 bases, and 12 bases lay in between. This CDR3 region has 13 residues. The CDR3 nucleotides read TGTGCCACTCGGGACTGGCACTACAATGAGCAGTTCTTC. Translation gives CATRDWHYNEQFF.

This clonotype has only a few counts. The chain is built from TRBV20-1 and TRBJ1-1; tentative D call: TRBD1 (6 bases). This CDR3 is built from 15 residues. Per the germline V gene, CDR1 is DFQATT and CDR2 is SNEGSKA (reference sequence). Trimming took 6 bases from V and 3 from J, leaving 20 bases between them. The CDR3 DNA reads TGCAGTGCCAACCGGGACACCCAATTATACACTGAAGCTTTCTTT. This codes for CSANRDTQLYTEAFF.

The chain is built from TRBV11-3 and TRBJ2-5; the D call may be TRBD1 or TRBD2 (5 bases each). CDR1 and CDR2 (germline): SGHNT, YENEEA. Trimming took off 5 bases at V and 7 bases at J, with 14 bases between the two ends. The CDR3 has 13 residues. CDR3 sequence (DNA): TGTGCCAGCAGCACCGGGACGACCGGGACCCAGTACTTC. Translated, it gives CASSTGTTGTQYF. The entire variable domain, with the rest obtained from reference TRBV11-3 and TRBJ2-5, is as follows: EAGVVQSPRYKIIEKKQPVAFWCNPISGHNTLYWYLQNLGQGPELLIRYENEEAVDDSQLPKDRFSAERLKGVDSTLKIQPAELGDSAVYLCASSTGTTGTQYFGPGTRLLVL.

The CDR3 region has the DNA TGCGCCAGCAGCCAACCCGTCGCCCCGACAGTCCGTGGTGAAAAACTGTTTTTT. The encoded protein is CASSQPVAPTVRGEKLFF. The V gene is TRBV4-3, the J gene TRBJ1-4, with a possible D match to TRBD1 (5 bases). The ends were cut back, 2 bases at V and 7 bases at J, with 23 bases in the middle. CDR1 LGHNA and CDR2 YSLEER come from the germline V gene. This CDR3 is built from 18 residues.

This clonotype was seen only a few times. The V gene is TRBV12-3 or TRBV12-4, the J gene TRBJ2-5, with TRBD2 matching over 7 bases. The CDR3 spans 15 residues. J lost 2 bases, V lost 7 bases, and 10 bases had no gene match. The CDR3 sequence: CASTKAGSLQETQYF. CDR3 in DNA: TGTGCCAGCACCAAAGCGGGGTCCCTACAAGAGACCCAGTACTTC.

J is TRBJ1-5 and V is TRBV6-1, with unresolved D. The CDR3 extends over 12 amino acids. V dropped 7 bases and J dropped 4 bases, with 8 bases sitting between them. CDR1 is MNHNS, CDR2 SASEGT, per germline. In DNA, the CDR3 is TGTGCCAGCAAGGAGTGGAATCAGCCCCAGCATTTT. It specifies CASKEWNQPQHF.

The J gene is TRBJ2-3, the V gene TRBV11-1, with TRBD2 matching over 12 bases. Germline CDR1 is SGHAT and CDR2 is FQDESV (reference sequence). The CDR3 sequence is 18 residues long. V trimming: 1 base; J trimming: 5 bases; junction bases outside the gene matches: 10. The CDR3 DNA is TGTGCCAGCAGCTTAGTGGCTAGCGGGGGGGCCAAACAAGATACGCAGTATTTT. It is translated as CASSLVASGGAKQDTQYF.

V usage is TRBV27 and J usage is TRBJ2-5, with 16 nucleotides matching TRBD2. This CDR3 has 17 amino acids. Trimming at V came to 2 bases and at J to 5 bases, leaving 5 bases not matched to a gene. Germline V CDR1 and CDR2: MNHEY, SMNVEV (reference sequence). CDR3 amino acids: CASSLGTSGGAGETQYF. DNA for the CDR3: TGTGCCAGCAGTTTAGGGACTAGCGGGGGGGCTGGGGAGACCCAGTACTTC.

The chain employs TRBV11-2 and TRBJ2-1; 7 bases match TRBD1. The CDR3 extends over 16 amino acids. After removal of 5 bases from V and 8 bases from J, the junction contained 15 bases not matched to a gene. Per the germline V gene, CDR1 is SGHAT and CDR2 is FQNNGV. The CDR3 nucleotides are TGTGCCAGCAGCGCCGTCCCCGAGGGGGCAAGCGATGAGCAGTTCTTC. Translating gives CASSAVPEGASDEQFF.

The CDR3 nucleotides read TGTGCCGTGGGGCACACCGGGGAGCTGTTTTTT. It is translated as CAVGHTGELFF. V is TRBV11-2 and J is TRBJ2-2, with TRBD1 as a possible D gene (5 bases). Germline CDR1 and CDR2: SGHAT and FQNNGV. The CDR3 covers 11 residues. Trimming left V 11 bases short and J 3 bases short, with 7 bases between. Looking up the rest from reference TRBV11-2 and TRBJ2-2 gives the full variable domain: EAGVAQSPRYKIIEKRQSVAFWCNPISGHATLYWYQQILGQGPKLLIQFQNNGVVDDSQLPKDRFSAERLKGVDSTLKIQPAKLEDSAVYLCAVGHTGELFFGEGSRLTVL.

This clonotype turned up a few times. This chain links TRBV12-3 or TRBV12-4 with TRBJ2-2; D gene ambiguous. CDR3 length: 14 amino acids. V was shortened by 1 base and J by 1 base, with 4 bases between the two germline ends. The CDR3 DNA reads as TGTGCCAGCAGTTTAGTGATGAACACCGGGGAGCTGTTTTTT. Its protein is CASSLVMNTGELFF.

This clonotype was seen a handful of times. The genes are TRBV5-6 and TRBJ2-3; D not resolved. The CDR3 extends over 12 amino acids. Germline assignment: CDR1 SGHDT and CDR2 YYEEEE. The ends were cut back, 1 base at V and 5 bases at J, with 5 bases in the middle. CDR3 sequence reads: CASSLLLDTQYF. CDR3 nucleotides: TGTGCCAGCAGCTTGCTCTTAGATACGCAGTATTTT.

This clonotype was recorded at least ten times. This sequence joins TRBV2 and TRBJ2-1, with D perhaps matching TRBD2 (5 bases). The CDR3 contains 14 residues. V was shortened by 4 bases and J by 0 bases, with 7 bases between the two germline ends. The germline gives CDR1 SNHLY, CDR2 FYNNEI. CDR3 region: CASSGLTSYNEQFF. For the CDR3, the DNA is TGTGCCAGCAGTGGACTAACCTCCTACAATGAGCAGTTCTTC.

The count of this clonotype is one. The chain combines TRBV5-6 with TRBJ2-7; D is unresolved. Germline CDR1 reads SGHDT; CDR2 reads YYEEEE. This CDR3 has 12 amino acids. Trimming shortened V by 2 bases and J by 2 bases, and 5 bases separated the two germline ends. DNA of the CDR3: TGTGCCAGCAGCTTTGAGCCCTACGAGCAGTACTTC. Translation gives CASSFEPYEQYF.